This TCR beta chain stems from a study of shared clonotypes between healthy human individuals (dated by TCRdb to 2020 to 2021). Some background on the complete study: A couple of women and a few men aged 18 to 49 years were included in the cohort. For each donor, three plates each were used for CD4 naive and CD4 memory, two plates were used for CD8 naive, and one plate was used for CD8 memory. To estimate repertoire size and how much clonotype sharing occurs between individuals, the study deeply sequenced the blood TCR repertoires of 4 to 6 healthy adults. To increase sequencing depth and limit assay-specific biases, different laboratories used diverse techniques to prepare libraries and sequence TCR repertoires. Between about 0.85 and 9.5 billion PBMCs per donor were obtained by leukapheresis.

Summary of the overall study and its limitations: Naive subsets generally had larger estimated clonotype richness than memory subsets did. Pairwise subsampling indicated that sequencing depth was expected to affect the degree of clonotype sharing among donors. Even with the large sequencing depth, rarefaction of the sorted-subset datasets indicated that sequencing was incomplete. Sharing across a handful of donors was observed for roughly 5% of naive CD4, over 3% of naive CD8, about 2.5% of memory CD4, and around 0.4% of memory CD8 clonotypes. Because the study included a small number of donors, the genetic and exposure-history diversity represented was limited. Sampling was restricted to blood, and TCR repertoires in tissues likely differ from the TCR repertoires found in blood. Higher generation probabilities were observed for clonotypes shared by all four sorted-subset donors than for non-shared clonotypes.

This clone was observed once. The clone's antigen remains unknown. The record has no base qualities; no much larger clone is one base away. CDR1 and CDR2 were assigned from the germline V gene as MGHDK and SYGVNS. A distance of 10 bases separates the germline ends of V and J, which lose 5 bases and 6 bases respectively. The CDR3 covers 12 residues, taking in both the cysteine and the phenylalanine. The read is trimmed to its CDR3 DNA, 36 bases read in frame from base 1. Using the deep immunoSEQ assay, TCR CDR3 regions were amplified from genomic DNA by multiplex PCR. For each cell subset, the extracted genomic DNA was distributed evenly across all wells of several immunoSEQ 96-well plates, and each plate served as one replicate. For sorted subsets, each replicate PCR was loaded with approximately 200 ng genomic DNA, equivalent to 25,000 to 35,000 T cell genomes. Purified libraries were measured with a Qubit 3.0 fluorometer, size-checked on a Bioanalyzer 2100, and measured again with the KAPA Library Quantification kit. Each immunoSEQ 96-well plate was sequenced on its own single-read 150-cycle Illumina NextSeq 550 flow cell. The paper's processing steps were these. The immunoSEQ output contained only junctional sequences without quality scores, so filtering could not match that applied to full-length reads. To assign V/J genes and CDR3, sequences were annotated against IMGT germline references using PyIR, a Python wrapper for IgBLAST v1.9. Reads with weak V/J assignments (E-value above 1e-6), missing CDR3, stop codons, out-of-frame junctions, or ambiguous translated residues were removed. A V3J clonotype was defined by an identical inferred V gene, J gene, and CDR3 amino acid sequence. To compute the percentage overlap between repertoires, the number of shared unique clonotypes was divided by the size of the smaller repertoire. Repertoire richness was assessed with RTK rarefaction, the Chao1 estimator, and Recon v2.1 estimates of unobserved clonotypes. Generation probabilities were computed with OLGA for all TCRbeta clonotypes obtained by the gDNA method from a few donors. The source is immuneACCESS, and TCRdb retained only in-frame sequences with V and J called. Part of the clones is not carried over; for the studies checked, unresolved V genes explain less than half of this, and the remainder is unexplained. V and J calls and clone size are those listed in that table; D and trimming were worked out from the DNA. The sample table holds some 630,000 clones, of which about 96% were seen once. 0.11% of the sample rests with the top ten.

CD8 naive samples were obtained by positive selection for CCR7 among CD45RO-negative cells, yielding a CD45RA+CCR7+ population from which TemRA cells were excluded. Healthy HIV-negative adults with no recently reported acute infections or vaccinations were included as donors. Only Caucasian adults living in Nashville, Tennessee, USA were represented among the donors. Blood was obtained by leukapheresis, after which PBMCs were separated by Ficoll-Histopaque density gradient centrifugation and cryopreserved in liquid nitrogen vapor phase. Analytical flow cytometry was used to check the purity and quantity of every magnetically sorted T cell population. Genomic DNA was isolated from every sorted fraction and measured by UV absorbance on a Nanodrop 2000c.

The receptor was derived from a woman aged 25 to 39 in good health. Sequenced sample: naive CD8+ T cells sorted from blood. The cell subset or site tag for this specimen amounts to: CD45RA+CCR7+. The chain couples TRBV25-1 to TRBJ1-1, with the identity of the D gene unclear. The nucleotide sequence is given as TGTGCCAGCAGTCTTATACCTCCTGAAGCTTTCTTT. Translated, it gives CASSLIPPEAFF.